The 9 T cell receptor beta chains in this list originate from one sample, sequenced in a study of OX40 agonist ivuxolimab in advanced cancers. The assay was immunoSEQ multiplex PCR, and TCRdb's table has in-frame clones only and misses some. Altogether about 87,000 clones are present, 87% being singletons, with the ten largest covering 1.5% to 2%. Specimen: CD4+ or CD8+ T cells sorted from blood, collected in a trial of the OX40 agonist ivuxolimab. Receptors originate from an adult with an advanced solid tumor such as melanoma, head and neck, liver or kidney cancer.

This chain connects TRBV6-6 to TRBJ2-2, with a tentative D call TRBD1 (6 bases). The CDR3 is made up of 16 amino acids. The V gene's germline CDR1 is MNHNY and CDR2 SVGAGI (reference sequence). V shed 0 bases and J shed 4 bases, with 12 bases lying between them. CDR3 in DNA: TGTGCCAGCAGTTACTCCTCGGGGACAACCACCGGGGAGCTGTTTTTT. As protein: CASSYSSGTTTGELFF.

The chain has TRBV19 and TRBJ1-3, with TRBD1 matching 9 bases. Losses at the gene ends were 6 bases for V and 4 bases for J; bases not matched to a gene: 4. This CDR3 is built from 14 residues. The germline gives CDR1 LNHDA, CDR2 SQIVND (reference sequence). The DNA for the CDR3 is TGTGCCAGTAGCCGCGGACAGGGGGGAAACACCATATATTTT. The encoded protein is CASSRGQGGNTIYF.

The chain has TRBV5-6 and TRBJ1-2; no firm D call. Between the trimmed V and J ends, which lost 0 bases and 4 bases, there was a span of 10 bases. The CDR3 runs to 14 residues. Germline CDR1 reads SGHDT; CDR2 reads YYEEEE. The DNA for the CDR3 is TGTGCCAGCAGCTTGGGGGAGTGGTTCTATGGCTACACCTTC. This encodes CASSLGEWFYGYTF.

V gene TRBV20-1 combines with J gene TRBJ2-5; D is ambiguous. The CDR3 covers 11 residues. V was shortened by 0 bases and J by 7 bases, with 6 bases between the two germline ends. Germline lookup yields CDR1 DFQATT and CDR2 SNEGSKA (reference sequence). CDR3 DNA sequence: TGCAGTGCTAGAGATTCGAGGACCCAGTACTTC. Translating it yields CSARDSRTQYF.

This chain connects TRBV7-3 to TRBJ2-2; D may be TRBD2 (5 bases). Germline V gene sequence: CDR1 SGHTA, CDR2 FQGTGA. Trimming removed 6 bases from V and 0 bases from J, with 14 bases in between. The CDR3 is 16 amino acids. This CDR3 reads CASSFTPGSNTGELFF. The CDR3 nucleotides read TGTGCCAGCAGTTTTACCCCGGGGTCGAACACCGGGGAGCTGTTTTTT. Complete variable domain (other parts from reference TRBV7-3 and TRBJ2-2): GAGVSQTPSNKVTEKGKYVELRCDPISGHTALYWYRQSLGQGPEFLIYFQGTGAADDSGLPNDRFFAVRPEGSVSTLKIQRTERGDSAVYLCASSFTPGSNTGELFFGEGSRLTVL.

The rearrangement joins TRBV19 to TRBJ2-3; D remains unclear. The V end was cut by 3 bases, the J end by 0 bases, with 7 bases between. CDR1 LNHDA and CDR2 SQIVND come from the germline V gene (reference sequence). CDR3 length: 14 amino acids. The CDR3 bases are TGTGCCAGTAGTATCGATGGGAGCACAGATACGCAGTATTTT. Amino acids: CASSIDGSTDTQYF.

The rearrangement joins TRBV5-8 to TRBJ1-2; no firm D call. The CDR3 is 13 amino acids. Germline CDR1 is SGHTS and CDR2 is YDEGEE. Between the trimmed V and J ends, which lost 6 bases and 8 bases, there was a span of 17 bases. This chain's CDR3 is CASIRRSPFGYTF. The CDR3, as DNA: TGTGCCAGCATCAGACGTTCCCCTTTCGGCTACACCTTC.

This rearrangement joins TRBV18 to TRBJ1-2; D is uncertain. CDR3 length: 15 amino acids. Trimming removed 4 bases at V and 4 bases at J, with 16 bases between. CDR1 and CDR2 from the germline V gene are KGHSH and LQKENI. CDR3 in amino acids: CASSLERDLFYGYTF. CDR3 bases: TGTGCCAGCTCACTAGAACGAGATTTATTCTATGGCTACACCTTC.

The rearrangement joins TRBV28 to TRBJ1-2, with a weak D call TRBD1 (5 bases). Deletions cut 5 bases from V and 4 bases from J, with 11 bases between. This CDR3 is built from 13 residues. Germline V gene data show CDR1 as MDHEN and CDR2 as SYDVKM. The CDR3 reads CASSPSGIYGYTF. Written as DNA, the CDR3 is TGTGCCAGCAGTCCCTCAGGGATCTATGGCTACACCTTC.